What follows is one T cell receptor (beta chain) and its context. Its antigen is unknown. No per-base quality is available; no much larger clone lies one base away. Including cysteine and phenylalanine, the CDR3 has 12 amino acids. Of the read, only the CDR3 DNA is kept; its 36 bases are in frame from base 1. At the junction V is shortened by 7 bases and J by 2 bases, with 9 bases in between. CDR1 and CDR2 are read off the germline V gene as SNHLY and FYNNEI. In total, just over 650 healthy bone marrow donors made up the cohort. All cohort members were sampled while nominally healthy, although unrecorded immune exposures were likely present. The donor tested CMV seropositive and was one of the 289 seropositive cohort members. A peripheral blood sample was provided by each donor, and peripheral blood mononuclear cells were used for TCR beta sequencing. Genomic DNA extraction from the blood cell samples was performed with the Qiagen DNeasy Blood Extraction Kit.

The data stem from a study of cytomegalovirus exposure and HLA in healthy donors (dated by TCRdb to the late 2010s). For context, the study as a whole: An earlier analysis of a few hundred of the donors reported over 250 Gb of sequence data and 95 million to 140 million unique TCR beta sequences obtained from around 190 million T cells. Class I and class II HLA loci were covered by the typing at four-digit resolution. Using immunosequencing, the study profiled T cell repertoires from about 650 subjects and related those repertoires to cytomegalovirus serostatus. Genome-wide SNP genotypes for about 65% of the roughly 700 donors were used in a later genetic analysis, which treated that subset as a discovery cohort. In an earlier analysis of 500 to 650 of the donors, high-throughput TCR beta sequencing was used to judge whether each TCR beta V gene segment behaved as functional or pseudogenic. All discovery cohort repertoires had been generated using a single sequencing platform. The genetic ancestry cluster associated with self-reported Caucasian donors included about 81% of the roughly 360 genotyped donors. To predict cytomegalovirus infection status, the study combined high-throughput TCR immunosequencing, statistical association of individual TCRs with disease status, and machine learning. On average, around 230,000 unique TCR beta nucleotide sequences were sequenced per donor among about 400 genotyped donors of the cohort, with 15% to 20% of those sequences being non-productive. Roughly five DR-DQ haplotypes were treated as single units for association and clustering because of strong linkage in the cohort. The aim of the study was to test whether cataloging public T cell receptors could identify signatures of past pathogen exposure. To study patterns of TCR occurrence, a later analysis re-analyzed previously published TCR beta repertoires from 666 donors and added high-resolution HLA genotyping. The later analysis used no new phenotypic data to find candidate immune exposures, relying instead on TCR beta sequences and their occurrence across donors. Typing coverage differed by locus: A, B, C, DRB1 and DQB1 were typed in roughly 620-640 donors, DQA1 in about 510, DPA1 in approximately 610, and DPB1 in 450 to 490. An early release covering 500 to 750 HLA-typed donors comprised 300 to 350 gigabases of sequencing data and approximately 80 million unique TCR sequences. In addition to the first cohort of 666 subjects, a separate validation cohort of 100 to 150 different subjects was used. Donor age, sex, ethnicity and CMV serostatus were collected together with the repertoire data. Here is what the overall study found, with its caveats: The classifier was reported to diagnose cytomegalovirus status with high specificity and sensitivity in both the original and validation cohorts. Only TCR beta chains were sequenced in this cohort, and the absence of alpha or paired-chain data limited detectable features. Some IMGT-functional V segments, including TRBV6-2 and TRBV6-3, could not be distinguished by the 87-base-pair reads and were therefore excluded. In a later analysis, the rate of TCR association differed among HLA loci, with DRB1 alleles having the most associated TCRs and HLA-C alleles having the fewest. In a later analysis, about 17,000 TCR beta sequences were associated with specific HLA alleles at a false discovery rate of 0.05. The authors suggested that the approach could potentially be extended to other disease states and immunological phenotypes. Broadly in line with IMGT annotations, most TCR beta V segments showed up in productive rearrangements about 90% or about 30% of the time in an earlier analysis of around 550 of the donors. A group of highly shared sequence variants was considered likely to be a technical artifact of the sequencing pipeline. The only immune exposure information available for the cohort was CMV serostatus. A later genetic analysis associated a missense DCLRE1C variant with V-gene and J-gene trimming of TCR beta chains, and an independent cohort replicated the association. About 15 rarely observed V segments, including chromosome 9 orphons, were excluded from the earlier analysis of about 600 of the donors because counts were too low. Most TCR sequences were observed very rarely across donors, whereas some public TCRs were present in many individuals. The presence/absence analyses assumed that sequencing depth was roughly uniform across donors, and that assumption may not be true. In vitro tests confirmed that a few of the cytomegalovirus-associated TCR beta chains recognize cytomegalovirus antigens. The study gave a list of about 170 TCR beta chains associated with cytomegalovirus. Compared with the 666-donor mean, donors in an Asian-associated ancestry cluster had fewer N-insertions in productive TCRs, according to a later genetic analysis. A further reported finding was that TCR beta sequences accurately predicted the HLA-A and HLA-B alleles for most subjects in the first cohort. In a later analysis, HLA-associated TCR beta chains were found to be more clonally expanded and to have lower generation probabilities than equally common non-associated chains. Correlated functional status among segregating V segments might be attributable to linkage disequilibrium, but an unknown experimental factor could not be ruled out. Several of the top co-occurrence clusters appeared to be linked to parvovirus B19, influenza, CMV and Epstein-Barr virus, according to a later analysis. Most CMV-associated TCR beta chains appeared to be HLA-restricted in a later analysis, and the HLA associations seemed to be driven largely by CMV exposure. When HLA alleles, especially DR and DQ, strongly co-occurred, attributing TCR associations to individual alleles was difficult. Because HLA typing was missing for some donors at each locus, association tests included only the typed subset.

The library was built by means of the immunoSEQ multiplex PCR assay. The multiplex PCR relied on a mix of 60 forward primers for TCR Vbeta segments and 13 reverse primers for TCR Jbeta segments. The CDR3 region of rearranged TCR beta genes was amplified from genomic DNA with a multiplex PCR assay. On the Illumina HiSeq System, the amplified TCR beta libraries were sequenced as 87-base-pair reads. As for how the authors treated the data: In a later analysis, roughly 80 million unique TCR beta chains were counted across the approximately 620 repertoires, and roughly 9.9 million of these chains were shared by at least two donors. A nearest-neighbor algorithm error-corrected the raw reads and collapsed the reads into unique sequences, merging closely related sequences to remove PCR and sequencing errors. CDR3 sequences were aligned to IMGT reference sequences to assign V, D and J gene segments. Each retained sequence needed at least a six-nucleotide match to both a V gene segment and a J gene segment. Rearrangements were classified as productive when the CDR3 lacked stop codons and remained in frame with V and J, and all other rearrangements were classified as non-productive. Following IMGT convention, CDR3 was defined as the stretch from the second conserved V-encoded cysteine to the conserved J-encoded phenylalanine. The earlier analysis of about 570 of the donors excluded any sequence lacking an unambiguous match to a single V gene segment. An earlier analysis of a few hundred of the donors classified V segments as functional when productive rearrangements were above 56.7% and as segregating when the standard deviation between donors was above 5%. To diagnose cytomegalovirus status from the catalog of TCR beta chain sequences, a statistical classification framework was built. In a later analysis, TCR nucleotide sequences were compared against IMGT/GENE-DB human TR gene sequences so that V and J genes could be assigned. Using the TCRdist pipeline, a later analysis assigned CDR3 sequences along with most-parsimonious VDJ recombination scenarios. In a later analysis, each TCR beta chain was defined by its CDR3 amino acid sequence together with its V-gene family, and reads lacking a unique V-gene family were excluded. To address suspected cross-contamination and a sequencing artifact, a later analysis removed approximately 600 highly shared, low-generation-probability nucleotide sequences. For each public chain, a later analysis derived a clonal expansion index from normalized ranks of inferred template counts within each repertoire. Generation probabilities in a later analysis came from a VDJ recombination model fitted to out-of-frame rearrangements, and those results were checked against IGoR. In a later analysis, hypergeometric tests were used to score TCR-TCR, TCR-HLA and TCR-CMV co-occurrence, with a repertoire-size bias correction applied to TCR pairs. A later analysis estimated false discovery rates by permuting HLA or CMV assignments 20 times. In a later analysis, co-occurring TCRs were grouped with DBSCAN, and TCRdist sequence similarity was added when clustering was performed within HLA-allele-positive subsets. Repertoires with fewer than 30,000 or more than 120,000 public chains were left out of co-occurrence clustering, as were several repertoires with anomalous nucleotide sharing. TCRdb re-hosts the immuneACCESS table, in-frame sequences only. Its copies lack some clones; in the studies checked, an unresolved V gene accounts for under half of them, and the cause for the rest is not known. For V, J and clone size, that table is used; D and trimming come from the DNA. This sample holds around 130,000 clones; roughly 85% were observed only once. Of the sample, less than 7% is held by the ten largest clones.

Specimen: PBMCs. The sequence links TRBV2 to TRBJ2-7, with an unclear D gene assignment. The receptor comes from a woman aged 25-40 years in good health and CMV-seropositive. At the DNA level, the sequence is TGTGCCAGCATGGGCACCACCTACGAGCAGTACTTC. Its protein reads: CASMGTTYEQYF.